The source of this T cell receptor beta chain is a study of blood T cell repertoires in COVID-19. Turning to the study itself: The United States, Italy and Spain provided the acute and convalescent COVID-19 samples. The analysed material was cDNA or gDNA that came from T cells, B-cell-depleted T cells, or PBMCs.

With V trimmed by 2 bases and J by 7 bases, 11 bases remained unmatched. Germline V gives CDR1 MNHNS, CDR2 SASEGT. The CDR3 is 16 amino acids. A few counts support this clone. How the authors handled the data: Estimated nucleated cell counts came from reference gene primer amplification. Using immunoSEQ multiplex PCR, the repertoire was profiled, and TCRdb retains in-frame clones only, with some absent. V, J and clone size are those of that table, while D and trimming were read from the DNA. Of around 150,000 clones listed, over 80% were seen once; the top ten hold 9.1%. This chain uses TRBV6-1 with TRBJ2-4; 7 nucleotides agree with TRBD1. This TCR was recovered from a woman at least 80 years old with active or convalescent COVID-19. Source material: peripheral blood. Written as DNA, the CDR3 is TGTGCCAGCAGTGAACACCCAGAGGGGGCAGGGAACATTCAGTACTTC. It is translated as CASSEHPEGAGNIQYF.